Given below is one T cell receptor (beta chain) in context. Antigen unknown. The read terminates 3 residues before the CDR3 end, so the remaining end is supplied by the germline J gene. Assay used: immunoSEQ multiplex PCR; TCRdb lists only in-frame clones, some missing. Recorded here are 31,000 or so clones; the top ten clones represent about 3.5%. These data are taken from a study of T cells in women clearing cervical HPV infection. Regarding the study as a whole: T-cell numbers per sample were unknown and may explain richness differences.

This CDR3 region has 15 residues. V lost 4 bases and J lost 2; bases outside the gene matches: 6. Germline lookup yields CDR1 SGHRS and CDR2 YFSETQ. The receptor's source is a woman aged 18-70 years with a cervical HPV16 infection that either progressed to CIN3+ or cleared (not recorded which). The sequenced material came from blood buffy coat. The genes are TRBV5-1 and TRBJ2-7, with 10 positions matching TRBD1. The part of the CDR3 DNA that was read is TGCGCCAGCAGCGTGACAGGGGGCGAGGCCTACGAG. Translating it yields CASSVTGGEAYE. Given in full, the CDR3 is CASSVTGGEAYEQYF. Based on the CDR3 plus reference TRBV5-1 and TRBJ2-7, the full variable domain is KAGVTQTPRYLIKTRGQQVTLSCSPISGHRSVSWYQQTPGQGLQFLFEYFSETQRNKGNFPGRFSGRQFSNSRSEMNVSTLELGDSALYLCASSVTGGEAYEQYFGPGTRLTVT.